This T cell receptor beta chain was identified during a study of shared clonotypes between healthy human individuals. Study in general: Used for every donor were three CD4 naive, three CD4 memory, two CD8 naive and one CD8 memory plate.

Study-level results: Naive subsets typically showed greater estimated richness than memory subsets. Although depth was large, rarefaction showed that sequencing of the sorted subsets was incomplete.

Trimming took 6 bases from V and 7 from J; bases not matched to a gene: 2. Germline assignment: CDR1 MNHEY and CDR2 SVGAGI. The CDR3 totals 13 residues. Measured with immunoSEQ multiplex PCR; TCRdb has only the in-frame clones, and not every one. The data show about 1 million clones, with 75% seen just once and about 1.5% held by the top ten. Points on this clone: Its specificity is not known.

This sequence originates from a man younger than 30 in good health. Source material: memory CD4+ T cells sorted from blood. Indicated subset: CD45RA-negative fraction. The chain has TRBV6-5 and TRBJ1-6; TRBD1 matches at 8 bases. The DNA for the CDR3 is TGTGCCAGCAGGACAGGGGAGAATTCACCCCTCCACTTT. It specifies CASRTGENSPLHF.